This is a list of T cell receptor beta chains from one sample in a study of T-cell reconstitution after alpha-beta-depleted transplantation in children. In TCRdb, the PCR reads were re-called with MiXCR into one record per CDR3 protein. The table lists 500,000 to 750,000 distinct CDR3 sequences, 25% to 30% of them singletons, with under 45% in the top ten. The sample was PBMCs, taken before TCRalphabeta/CD19-depleted stem cell transplant. The receptor set was obtained from a boy less than two years old with Wiskott-Aldrich syndrome, due to receive a stem cell transplant. The CDR3 runs from the conserved cysteine through the conserved F or W. A D gene is named only where the DNA matches it firmly.

V gene | D gene | CDR3 protein
TRBV19 | . | CASSIADSRTDTQYF
TRBV27 | . | CASSFSKRTNEQFF
TRBV29-1 | . | CSVSHLQETQYF
TRBV7-9 | . | CASSFIRGAGELFF
TRBV25-1 | . | CASSEGTGYTF
TRBV5-1 | . | CASSLGQDSNQPQHF
TRBV12-3/TRBV12-4 | . | CASSFQGKGSPLHF
TRBV28 | . | CASSPIVGGTGELFF
TRBV5-1 | . | CASSFGTSREADTQYF
TRBV5-1 | . | CASSFSSGADTQYF
TRBV27 | . | CASRETRANEQFF
TRBV10-3 | TRBD2 | CAISFRDYHYNEQFF
TRBV9 | . | CASSVDGAGEAFF
TRBV15 | TRBD1 | CATSTNIRQGPREETQYF
TRBV10-3 | . | CAISGGYLAEAFF
TRBV5-5 | . | CASLTGRSSYNEQFF
TRBV5-1 | . | CASSHPPETQYF
TRBV7-8 | TRBD1 | CASSLSAGGYYEQYF
TRBV5-1 | TRBD1 | CASSRQGQRAFF
TRBV15 | . | CATSRDISYEQYF
TRBV28 | TRBD2 | CASSLMVAGEETQYF
TRBV5-1 | TRBD1 | CASSGQGGLQFGNTIYF
TRBV12-3/TRBV12-4 | TRBD1 | CASSFGQGGGYTF
TRBV11-2 | TRBD1 | CASSRPDRGVFGYTF
TRBV28 | TRBD2 | CASSFTSGIYEQYF
TRBV20-1 | . | CSARGFRTNTEAFF
TRBV30 | TRBD1 | CAWSITGVPNTEAFF
TRBV5-5 | . | CASSPVADFYNEQFF
TRBV21-1 | . | CASSKGGQGPSEQYF
TRBV29-1 | TRBD1 | CSGVGRGIGELFF
TRBV12-3/TRBV12-4 | TRBD2 | CASSFVTSGVKETQYF
TRBV5-1 | TRBD2 | CASSLVVAGVYEQYF
TRBV6-1 | . | CASNAAFSPLHF
TRBV7-2 | TRBD2 | CASSPLIGTSVFF
TRBV7-2 | . | CASSSGRYTYQETQYF
TRBV10-3 | TRBD1 | CAIKDPTGEQETQYF
TRBV3-1 | TRBD2 | CASSHASGPSTDTQYF
TRBV7-3 | . | CASSRPGLEAGANVLTF
TRBV4-1 | . | CASSQVSSSSYNEQFF
TRBV4-1 | TRBD1 | CASSQDLATGGRRAFF
TRBV25-1 | . | CASSGEGLVKNIQYF
TRBV7-2 | . | CASSLKMQGGYGYTF
TRBV11-2 | . | CASSQGQISYNEQFF
TRBV18 | . | CASSPPAGTGTQYF